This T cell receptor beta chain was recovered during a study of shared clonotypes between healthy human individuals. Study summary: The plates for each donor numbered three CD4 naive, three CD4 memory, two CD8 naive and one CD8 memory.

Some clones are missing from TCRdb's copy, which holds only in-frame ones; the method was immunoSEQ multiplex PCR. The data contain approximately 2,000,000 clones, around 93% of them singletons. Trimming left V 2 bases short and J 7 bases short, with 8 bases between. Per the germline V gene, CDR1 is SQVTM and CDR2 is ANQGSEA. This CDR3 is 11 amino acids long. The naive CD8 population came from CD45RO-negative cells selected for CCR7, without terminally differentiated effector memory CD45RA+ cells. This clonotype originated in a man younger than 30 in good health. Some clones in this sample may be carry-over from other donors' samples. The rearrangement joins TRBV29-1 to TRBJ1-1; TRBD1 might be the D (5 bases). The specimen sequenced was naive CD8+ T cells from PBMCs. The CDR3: CSVEWGGEAFF. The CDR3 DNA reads TGCAGCGTTGAATGGGGGGGTGAAGCTTTCTTT. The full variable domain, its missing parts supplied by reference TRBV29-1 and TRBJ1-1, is SAVISQKPSRDICQRGTSLTIQCQVDSQVTMMFWYRQQPGQSLTLIATANQGSEATYESGFVIDKFPISRPNLTFSTLTVSNMSPEDSSIYLCSVEWGGEAFFGQGTRLTVV.